Listed below are T cell receptor beta chains from one sample, sequenced in a study of cytomegalovirus exposure and HLA in healthy donors. TCRdb's table, derived via immunoSEQ multiplex PCR, lists solely in-frame clones and lacks some. The sample lists approximately 150,000 clones; more than 65% were seen once. The sequencing input was PBMCs. The receptors stem from a man between 25 and 39 years old in good health and CMV-seropositive. CDR3s leave out the opening cysteine and the closing phenylalanine or tryptophan. A clone size is listed for some rows: how often the clone was seen (once, few, many), or a class if it is expanded.

v_call: TRBV6-1
j_call: TRBJ1-2
clone_size: -
cdr3_aa: ASSTGANYGYT

v_call: TRBV7-9
j_call: TRBJ2-1
clone_size: few
cdr3_aa: ASSSSGSGYNEQF

v_call: TRBV4-1
j_call: TRBJ2-5
clone_size: -
cdr3_aa: ASSQTGGGETQY

v_call: TRBV28
j_call: TRBJ2-1
clone_size: -
cdr3_aa: ASSSLGLAGDEQF

v_call: TRBV5-6
j_call: TRBJ1-2
clone_size: -
cdr3_aa: ASSPVTEEDYGYT

v_call: TRBV5-1
j_call: TRBJ2-2
clone_size: -
cdr3_aa: ASSLAGLGTGELF

v_call: TRBV28
j_call: TRBJ2-3
clone_size: once
cdr3_aa: ASSLDAAGGTDTQY

v_call: TRBV28
j_call: TRBJ1-5
clone_size: few
cdr3_aa: ASSFRGRGSNQPQH

v_call: TRBV11-2
j_call: TRBJ2-7
clone_size: -
cdr3_aa: ASSLVDLAGVYEQY

v_call: TRBV2
j_call: TRBJ2-1
clone_size: -
cdr3_aa: ASTTTGTF

v_call: TRBV29-1
j_call: TRBJ1-4
clone_size: -
cdr3_aa: SVGQGAEKLF

v_call: TRBV21-1
j_call: -
clone_size: -
cdr3_aa: ASISPYEQY

v_call: TRBV28
j_call: TRBJ1-1
clone_size: once
cdr3_aa: ASSPTHTGFGAF

v_call: TRBV11-2
j_call: TRBJ1-5
clone_size: -
cdr3_aa: ASSLDQAYRAEGNQPQH

v_call: TRBV9
j_call: TRBJ2-7
clone_size: -
cdr3_aa: ASSSGRGDYEQY

v_call: TRBV19
j_call: TRBJ2-2
clone_size: -
cdr3_aa: ASTGLATGGFGTGELF

v_call: TRBV28
j_call: TRBJ2-5
clone_size: -
cdr3_aa: ASSRLAWETQY

v_call: TRBV7-2
j_call: TRBJ1-2
clone_size: -
cdr3_aa: ASSREQGFYGYT

v_call: TRBV6-8
j_call: TRBJ1-1
clone_size: -
cdr3_aa: ASTQDGQGDTEAF

v_call: TRBV19
j_call: TRBJ2-7
clone_size: -
cdr3_aa: ASSRYPGRDWSVLN

v_call: TRBV10-3
j_call: TRBJ2-1
clone_size: -
cdr3_aa: AISDRTGNEQF

v_call: TRBV5-1
j_call: TRBJ2-2
clone_size: -
cdr3_aa: ASSLVGANTGELF

v_call: TRBV4-3
j_call: TRBJ2-3
clone_size: -
cdr3_aa: ASSQRLAGSTDTQY

v_call: TRBV7-8
j_call: TRBJ2-7
clone_size: -
cdr3_aa: ASSFRQGGHEQY

v_call: TRBV7-2
j_call: TRBJ2-1
clone_size: -
cdr3_aa: ASSPMGLADNEQF

v_call: TRBV29-1
j_call: TRBJ1-1
clone_size: -
cdr3_aa: SVRDWDTEAF

v_call: TRBV5-4
j_call: TRBJ2-7
clone_size: -
cdr3_aa: ASSPGLGVGEQY

v_call: TRBV6-1
j_call: TRBJ2-6
clone_size: -
cdr3_aa: ASSEASTGFGANGLT

v_call: TRBV19
j_call: TRBJ2-2
clone_size: -
cdr3_aa: ASSRAGGTGELF

v_call: TRBV5-4
j_call: TRBJ1-1
clone_size: -
cdr3_aa: ASSLTGRIQGDTEAF

v_call: TRBV6-4
j_call: TRBJ2-2
clone_size: -
cdr3_aa: ASSEQANTGELF

v_call: TRBV7-6
j_call: TRBJ2-7
clone_size: -
cdr3_aa: ASSLGQGDRSYEQY

v_call: TRBV11-2
j_call: TRBJ2-3
clone_size: -
cdr3_aa: ASSPSGGQGDTQY

v_call: TRBV29-1
j_call: TRBJ2-4
clone_size: -
cdr3_aa: SVRDNKNIQY

v_call: TRBV28
j_call: TRBJ2-4
clone_size: once
cdr3_aa: AATRGQKNIQY